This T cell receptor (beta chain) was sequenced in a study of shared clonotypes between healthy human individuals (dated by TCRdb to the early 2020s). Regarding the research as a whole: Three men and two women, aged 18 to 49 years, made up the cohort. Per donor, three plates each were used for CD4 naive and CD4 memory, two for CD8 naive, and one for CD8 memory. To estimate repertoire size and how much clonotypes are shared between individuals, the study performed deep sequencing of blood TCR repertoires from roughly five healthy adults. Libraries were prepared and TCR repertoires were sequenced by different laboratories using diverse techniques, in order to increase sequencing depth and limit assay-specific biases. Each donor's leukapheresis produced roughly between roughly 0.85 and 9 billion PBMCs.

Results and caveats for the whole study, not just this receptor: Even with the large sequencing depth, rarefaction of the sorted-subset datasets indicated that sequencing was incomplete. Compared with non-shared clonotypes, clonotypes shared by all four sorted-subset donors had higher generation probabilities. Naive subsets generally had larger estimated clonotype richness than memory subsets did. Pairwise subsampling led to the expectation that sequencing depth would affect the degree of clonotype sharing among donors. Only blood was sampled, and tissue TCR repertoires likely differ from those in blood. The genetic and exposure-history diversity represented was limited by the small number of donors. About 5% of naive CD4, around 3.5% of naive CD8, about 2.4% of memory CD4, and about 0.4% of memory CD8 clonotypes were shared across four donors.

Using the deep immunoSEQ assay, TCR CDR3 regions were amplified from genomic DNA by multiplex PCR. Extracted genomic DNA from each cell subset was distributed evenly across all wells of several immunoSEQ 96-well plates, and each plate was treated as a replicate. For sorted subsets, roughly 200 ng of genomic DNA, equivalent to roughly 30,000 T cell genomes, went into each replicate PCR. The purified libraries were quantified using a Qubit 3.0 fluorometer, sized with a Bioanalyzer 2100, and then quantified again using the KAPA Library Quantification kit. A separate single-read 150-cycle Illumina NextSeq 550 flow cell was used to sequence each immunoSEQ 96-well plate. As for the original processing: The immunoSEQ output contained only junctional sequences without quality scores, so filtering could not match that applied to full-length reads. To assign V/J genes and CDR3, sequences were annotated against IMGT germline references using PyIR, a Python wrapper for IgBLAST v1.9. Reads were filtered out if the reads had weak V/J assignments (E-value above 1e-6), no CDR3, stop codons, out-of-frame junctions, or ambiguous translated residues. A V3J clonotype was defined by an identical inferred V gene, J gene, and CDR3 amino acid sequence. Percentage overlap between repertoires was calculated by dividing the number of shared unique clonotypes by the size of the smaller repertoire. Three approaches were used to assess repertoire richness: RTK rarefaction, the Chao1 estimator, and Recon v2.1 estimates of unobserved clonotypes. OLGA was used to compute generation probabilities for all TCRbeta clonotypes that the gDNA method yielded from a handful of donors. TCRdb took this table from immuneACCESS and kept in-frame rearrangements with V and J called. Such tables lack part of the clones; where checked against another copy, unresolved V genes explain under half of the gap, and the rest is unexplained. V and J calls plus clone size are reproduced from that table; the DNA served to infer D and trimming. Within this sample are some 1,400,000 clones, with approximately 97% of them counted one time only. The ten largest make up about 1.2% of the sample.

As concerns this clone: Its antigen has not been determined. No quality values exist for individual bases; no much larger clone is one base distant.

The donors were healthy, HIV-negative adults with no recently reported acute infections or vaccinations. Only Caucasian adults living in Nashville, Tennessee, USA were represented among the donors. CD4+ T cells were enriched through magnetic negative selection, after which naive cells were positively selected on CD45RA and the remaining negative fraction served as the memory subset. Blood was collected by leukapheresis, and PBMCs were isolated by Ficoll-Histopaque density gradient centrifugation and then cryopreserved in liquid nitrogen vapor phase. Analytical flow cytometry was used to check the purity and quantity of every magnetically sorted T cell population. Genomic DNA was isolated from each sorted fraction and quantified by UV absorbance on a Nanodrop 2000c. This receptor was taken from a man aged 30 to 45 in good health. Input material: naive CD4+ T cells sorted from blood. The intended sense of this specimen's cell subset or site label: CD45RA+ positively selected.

In nucleotides, the sequence is TGTGCCAGCAGCGTAAGGTTCACAGATACGCAGTATTTT. Its protein reads: CASSVRFTDTQYF. The V gene is TRBV9 and the J gene is TRBJ2-3, with the D segment identity uncertain. The CDR3 numbers 13 residues from cysteine through phenylalanine. Solely the CDR3 DNA is kept, with 39 bases framed from the first base. As encoded in the germline V gene, CDR1 is SGDLS while CDR2 is YYNGEE. V loses 1 base of germline sequence and J loses 2 bases, and the interval between the two ends is 5 bases.